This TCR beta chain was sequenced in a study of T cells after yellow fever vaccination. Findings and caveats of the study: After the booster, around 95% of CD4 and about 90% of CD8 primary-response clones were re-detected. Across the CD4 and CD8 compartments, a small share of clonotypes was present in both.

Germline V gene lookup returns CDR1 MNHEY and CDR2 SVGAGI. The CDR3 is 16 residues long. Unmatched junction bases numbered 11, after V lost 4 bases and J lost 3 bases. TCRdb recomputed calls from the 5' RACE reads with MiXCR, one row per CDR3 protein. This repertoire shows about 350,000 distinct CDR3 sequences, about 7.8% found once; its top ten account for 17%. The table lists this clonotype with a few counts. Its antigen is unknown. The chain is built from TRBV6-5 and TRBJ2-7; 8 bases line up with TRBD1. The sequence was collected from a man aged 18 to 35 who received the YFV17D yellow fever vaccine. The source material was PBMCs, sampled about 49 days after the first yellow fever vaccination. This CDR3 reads CASSSADRAVYYEQYF. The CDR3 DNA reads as TGTGCCAGCAGTTCCGCGGACAGGGCGGTTTACTACGAGCAGTACTTC.